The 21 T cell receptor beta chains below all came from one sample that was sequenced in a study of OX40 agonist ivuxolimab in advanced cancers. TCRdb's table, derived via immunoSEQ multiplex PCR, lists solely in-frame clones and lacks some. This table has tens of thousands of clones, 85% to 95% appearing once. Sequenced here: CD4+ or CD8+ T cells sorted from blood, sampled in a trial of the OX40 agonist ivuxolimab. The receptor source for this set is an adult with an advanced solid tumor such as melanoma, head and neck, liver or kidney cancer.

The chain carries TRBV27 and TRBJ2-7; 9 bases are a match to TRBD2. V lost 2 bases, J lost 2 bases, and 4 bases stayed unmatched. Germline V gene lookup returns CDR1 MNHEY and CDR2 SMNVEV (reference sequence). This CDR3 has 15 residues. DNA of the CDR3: TGTGCCAGCAGTTTAGCGGGGGGGATACCCTACGAGCAGTACTTC. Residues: CASSLAGGIPYEQYF.

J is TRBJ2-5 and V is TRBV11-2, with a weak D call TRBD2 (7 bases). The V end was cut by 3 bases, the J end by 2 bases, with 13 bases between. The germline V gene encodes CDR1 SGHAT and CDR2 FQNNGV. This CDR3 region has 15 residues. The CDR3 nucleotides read TGTGCCAGCAGCTTTCTCAGGGGAGGGCAAGAGACCCAGTACTTC. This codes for CASSFLRGGQETQYF. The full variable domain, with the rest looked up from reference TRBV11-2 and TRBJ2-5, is EAGVAQSPRYKIIEKRQSVAFWCNPISGHATLYWYQQILGQGPKLLIQFQNNGVVDDSQLPKDRFSAERLKGVDSTLKIQPAKLEDSAVYLCASSFLRGGQETQYFGPGTRLLVL.

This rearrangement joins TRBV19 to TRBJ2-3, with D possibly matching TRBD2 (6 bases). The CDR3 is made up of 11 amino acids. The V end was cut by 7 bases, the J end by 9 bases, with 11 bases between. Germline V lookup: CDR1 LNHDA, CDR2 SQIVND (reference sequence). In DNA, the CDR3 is TGTGCCAGTAACCATGGGGGGACGCAGTATTTT. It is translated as CASNHGGTQYF.

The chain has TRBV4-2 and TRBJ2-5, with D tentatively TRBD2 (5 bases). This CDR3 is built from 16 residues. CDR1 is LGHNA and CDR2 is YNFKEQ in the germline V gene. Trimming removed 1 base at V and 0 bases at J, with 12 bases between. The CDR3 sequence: CASSQALGDYQETQYF. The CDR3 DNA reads TGTGCCAGCAGCCAAGCACTCGGGGATTACCAAGAGACCCAGTACTTC.

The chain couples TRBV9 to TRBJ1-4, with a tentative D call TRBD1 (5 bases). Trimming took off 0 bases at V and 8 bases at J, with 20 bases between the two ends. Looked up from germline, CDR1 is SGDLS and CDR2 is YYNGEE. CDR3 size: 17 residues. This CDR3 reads CASSVGGNQRATEKLFF. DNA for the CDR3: TGTGCCAGCAGCGTAGGGGGGAACCAGCGCGCGACGGAAAAACTGTTTTTT. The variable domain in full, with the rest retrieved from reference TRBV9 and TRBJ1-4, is DSGVTQTPKHLITATGQRVTLRCSPRSGDLSVYWYQQSLDQGLQFLIQYYNGEERAKGNILERFSAQQFPDLHSELNLSSLELGDSALYFCASSVGGNQRATEKLFFGSGTQLSVL.

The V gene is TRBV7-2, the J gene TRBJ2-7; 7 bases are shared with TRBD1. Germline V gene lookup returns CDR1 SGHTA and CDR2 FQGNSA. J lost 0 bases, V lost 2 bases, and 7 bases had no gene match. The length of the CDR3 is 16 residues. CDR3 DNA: TGTGCCAGCAGCTTATATGCCTGGGACAGCTCCTACGAGCAGTACTTC. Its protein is CASSLYAWDSSYEQYF.

CDR3 DNA sequence: TGTGCCAGCAGCTTAGTGGCAGGGACTAACTATAATTCACCCCTCCACTTT. This gives the protein CASSLVAGTNYNSPLHF. This chain joins TRBV11-2 and TRBJ1-6; maybe TRBD1 (5 bases). Germline lookup yields CDR1 SGHAT and CDR2 FQNNGV. Trimming cost V 1 base and J 3 bases, with 13 bases left between them. This CDR3 is 17 amino acids long. The whole variable domain, remainder taken from reference TRBV11-2 and TRBJ1-6, is EAGVAQSPRYKIIEKRQSVAFWCNPISGHATLYWYQQILGQGPKLLIQFQNNGVVDDSQLPKDRFSAERLKGVDSTLKIQPAKLEDSAVYLCASSLVAGTNYNSPLHFGNGTRLTVT.

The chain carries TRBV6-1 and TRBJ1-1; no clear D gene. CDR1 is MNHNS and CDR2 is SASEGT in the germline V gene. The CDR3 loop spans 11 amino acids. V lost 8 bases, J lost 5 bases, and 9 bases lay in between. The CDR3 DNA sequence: TGTGCCAGCCGGGCCCCGACTGAAGCTTTCTTT. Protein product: CASRAPTEAFF.

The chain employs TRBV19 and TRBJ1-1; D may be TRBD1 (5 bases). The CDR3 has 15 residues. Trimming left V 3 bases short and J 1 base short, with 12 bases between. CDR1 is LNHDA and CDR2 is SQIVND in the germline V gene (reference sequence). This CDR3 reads CASSMGRAGNTEAFF. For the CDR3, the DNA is TGTGCCAGTAGTATGGGCAGGGCTGGGAACACTGAAGCTTTCTTT.

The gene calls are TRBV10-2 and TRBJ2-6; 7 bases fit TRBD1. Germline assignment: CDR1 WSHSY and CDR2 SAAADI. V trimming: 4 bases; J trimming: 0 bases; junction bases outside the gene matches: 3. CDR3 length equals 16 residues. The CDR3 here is CASSAGTASGANVLTF. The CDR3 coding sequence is TGCGCCAGCAGTGCCGGGACAGCCTCTGGGGCCAACGTCCTGACTTTC.

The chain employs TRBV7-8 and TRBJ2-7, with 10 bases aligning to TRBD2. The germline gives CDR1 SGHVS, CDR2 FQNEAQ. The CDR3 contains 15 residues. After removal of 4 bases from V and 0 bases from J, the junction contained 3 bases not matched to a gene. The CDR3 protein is CASSSRTSGSYEQYF. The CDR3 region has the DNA TGTGCCAGCAGCTCCCGGACTAGCGGCTCCTACGAGCAGTACTTC.

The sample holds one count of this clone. The CDR3 sequence is CASSLGRGGSHSTDTQYF. The CDR3 DNA reads as TGTGCCAGCAGCCTCGGTAGGGGGGGCTCCCATAGCACAGATACGCAGTATTTT. The chain links TRBV9 to TRBJ2-3; possible D gene TRBD2, 7 bases. Trimming left V 4 bases short and J 0 bases short, with 21 bases between. The CDR3 runs 18 residues. The germline V gene has CDR1 SGDLS and CDR2 YYNGEE.

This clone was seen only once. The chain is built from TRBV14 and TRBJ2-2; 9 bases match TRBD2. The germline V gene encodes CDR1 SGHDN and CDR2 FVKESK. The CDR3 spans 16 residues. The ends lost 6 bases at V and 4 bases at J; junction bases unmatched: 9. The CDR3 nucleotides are TGTGCCAGCAGTCCGACTAGCGGTTTAGTCACCGGGGAGCTGTTTTTT. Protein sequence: CASSPTSGLVTGELFF.

This chain's CDR3 is CASSLTRVDRGSTEAFF. The DNA for the CDR3 is TGTGCCAGCAGCTTGACGAGGGTGGACAGGGGGTCCACTGAAGCTTTCTTT. This chain connects TRBV7-9 to TRBJ1-1, with 10 positions matching TRBD1. This CDR3 is 17 amino acids long. With 3 bases clipped from V and 4 bases from J, the junction kept 11 bases outside the gene matches. From germline, CDR1 is SEHNR and CDR2 FQNEAQ (reference sequence).

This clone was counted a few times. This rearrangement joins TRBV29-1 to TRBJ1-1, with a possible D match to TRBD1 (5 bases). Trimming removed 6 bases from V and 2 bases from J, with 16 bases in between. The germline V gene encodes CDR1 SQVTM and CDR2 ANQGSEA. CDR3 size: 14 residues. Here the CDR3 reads CSVSLTDSNTEAFF. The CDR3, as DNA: TGCAGCGTGAGCTTGACAGACAGCAACACTGAAGCTTTCTTT. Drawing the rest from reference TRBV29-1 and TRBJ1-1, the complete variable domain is SAVISQKPSRDICQRGTSLTIQCQVDSQVTMMFWYRQQPGQSLTLIATANQGSEATYESGFVIDKFPISRPNLTFSTLTVSNMSPEDSSIYLCSVSLTDSNTEAFFGQGTRLTVV.

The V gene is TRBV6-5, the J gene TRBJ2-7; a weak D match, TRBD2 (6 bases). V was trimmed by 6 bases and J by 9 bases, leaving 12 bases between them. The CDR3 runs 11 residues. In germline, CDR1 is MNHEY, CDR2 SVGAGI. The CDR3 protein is CASSDGLWQYF. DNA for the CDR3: TGTGCCAGCAGCGATGGACTATGGCAGTACTTC.

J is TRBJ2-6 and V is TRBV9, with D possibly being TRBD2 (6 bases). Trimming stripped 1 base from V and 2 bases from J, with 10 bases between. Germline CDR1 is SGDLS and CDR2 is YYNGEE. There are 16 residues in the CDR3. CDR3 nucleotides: TGTGCCAGCAGCGTATCTGGAGGGGCTGGGGCCAACGTCCTGACTTTC. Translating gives CASSVSGGAGANVLTF. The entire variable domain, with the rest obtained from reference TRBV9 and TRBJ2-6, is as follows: DSGVTQTPKHLITATGQRVTLRCSPRSGDLSVYWYQQSLDQGLQFLIQYYNGEERAKGNILERFSAQQFPDLHSELNLSSLELGDSALYFCASSVSGGAGANVLTFGAGSRLTVL.

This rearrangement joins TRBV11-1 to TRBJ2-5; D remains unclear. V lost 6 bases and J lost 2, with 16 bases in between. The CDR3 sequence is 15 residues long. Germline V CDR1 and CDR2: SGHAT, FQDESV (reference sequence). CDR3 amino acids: CASSLTGRPQETQYF. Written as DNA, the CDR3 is TGTGCCAGCAGTTTAACCGGACGGCCTCAAGAGACCCAGTACTTC.

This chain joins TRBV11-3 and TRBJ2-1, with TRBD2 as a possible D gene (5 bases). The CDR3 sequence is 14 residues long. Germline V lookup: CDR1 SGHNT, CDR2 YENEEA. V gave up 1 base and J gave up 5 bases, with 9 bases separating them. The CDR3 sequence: CASSLVANHNEQFF. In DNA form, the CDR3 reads TGTGCCAGCAGCTTAGTAGCGAACCACAATGAGCAGTTCTTC.

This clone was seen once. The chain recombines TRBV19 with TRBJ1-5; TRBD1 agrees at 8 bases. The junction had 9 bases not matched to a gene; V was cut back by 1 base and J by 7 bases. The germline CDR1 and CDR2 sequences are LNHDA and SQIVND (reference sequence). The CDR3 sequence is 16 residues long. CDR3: CASSIVQGQGWQPQHF. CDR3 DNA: TGTGCCAGTAGTATAGTCCAAGGACAGGGTTGGCAGCCCCAGCATTTT.

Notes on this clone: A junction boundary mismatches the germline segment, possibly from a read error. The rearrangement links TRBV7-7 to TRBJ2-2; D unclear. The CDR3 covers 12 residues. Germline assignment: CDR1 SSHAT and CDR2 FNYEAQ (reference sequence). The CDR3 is CASSLITGELFF. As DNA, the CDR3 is TGTGCTAGCAGCTTAATAACCGGGGAGCTGTTTTTT.